This T cell receptor beta chain derives from a study of T cell responses to AZD1222 COVID-19 vaccine. General observations from the study: Unmutated regions of variants are reportedly targeted by nearly half of spike-specific TCRs. Scientists sampled the repertoires only once the peak T cell response had passed. The number of AZD1222 recipients seropositive at baseline was only 5 to 7.

The repertoire was sequenced with immunoSEQ multiplex PCR; TCRdb's copy has only in-frame clones and lacks some. The table has over 120,000 clones, 75% to 90% seen once; the top ten hold roughly 1.7%. The CDR3 totals 12 residues. Germline V gives CDR1 KGHSH, CDR2 LQKENI. Deletions cut 6 bases from V and 5 bases from J, with 10 bases between. On this clone: Its antigen is unknown.

Sequenced material: peripheral blood, taken on day 0 of AZD1222 vaccination. This TCR was recovered from an adult in good health. The V call is TRBV18, the J call TRBJ1-1; no clear D. As DNA, the CDR3 is TGTGCCAGCTCGCCCTTTTCGACTGAAGCTTTCTTT. It specifies CASSPFSTEAFF. The full variable domain, in which reference TRBV18 and TRBJ1-1 provide the parts outside the CDR3, is NAGVMQNPRHLVRRRGQEARLRCSPMKGHSHVYWYRQLPEEGLKFMVYLQKENIIDESGMPKERFSAEFPKEGPSILRIQQVVRGDSAAYFCASSPFSTEAFFGQGTRLTVV.